This TCR beta chain was profiled in a study of blood T cell repertoires in COVID-19. Study-wide background: T cells, B-cell-depleted T cells, or PBMCs provided the cDNA or gDNA that served as material.

The germline V gene encodes CDR1 MNHEY and CDR2 SMNVEV (reference sequence). The J segment lost 0 bases and the V segment lost 6 bases, leaving 5 bases of the junction unmatched. This CDR3 has 16 amino acids. Original data processing: Estimated nucleated cell counts came from reference gene primer amplification. Sequenced by immunoSEQ multiplex PCR; TCRdb stores in-frame clones only, minus some. V and J calls and clone size follow that table, whereas D and trimming were derived from the DNA. Of 150,000 to 200,000 clones detected, around four fifths appear once; the ten largest clones hold approximately 18%.

Sample: peripheral blood. The sequence came from a woman aged 80 or over with acute or convalescent COVID-19. The chain links TRBV27 to TRBJ1-6, with 7 bases fitting TRBD1. The CDR3 here is CASSRDSSSYNSPLHF. The CDR3 coding sequence is TGTGCCAGCAGCCGGGACAGCAGCTCCTATAATTCACCCCTCCACTTT.